This T cell receptor beta chain was sequenced for a study of control samples from healthy donors and cancer patients. V was pared by 11 bases and J by 3 bases, with 7 bases of the junction left unmatched. This CDR3 has 13 amino acids. Germline CDR1 is SGHTA and CDR2 is FQGTGA. Using immunoSEQ multiplex PCR, the repertoire was profiled, and TCRdb retains in-frame clones only, with some absent. The sample includes around 50,000 clones, roughly 90% of them seen just once. The origin of this receptor is a man in his forties with colorectal cancer. The V call is TRBV7-3, the J call TRBJ2-3, with 8 nucleotides matching TRBD2. Sequencing input: PBMCs. The CDR3: CASSAGGTDTQYF. CDR3 coding DNA: TGTGCCTCCTCGGCGGGAGGTACAGATACGCAGTATTTT.